The clone carrying this T cell receptor beta chain was seen only a few times. The data belong to a study of regulatory T cells in long-lasting Graves disease. Researchers made TCR beta libraries by using iRepertoire HTBI primers and running Arm-PCR on CDR3 regions. TCRdb used MiXCR to reprocess the multiplex PCR reads, holding one entry per CDR3 protein. Here the sample spans 400,000 to 450,000 distinct CDR3 sequences, roughly 17% being singletons. As to time point: newly diagnosed GD, antithyroid drugs for less than 3 months. Preparation of the TCR library used RNA extracted from PBMCs. Around 9 milliliters of peripheral blood were drawn into EDTA tubes. These same records also appear under a second study, on T cells in Graves' hyperthyroidism and ophthalmopathy.

The receptor comes from a woman in her twenties or thirties with Graves disease. The sequences come from peripheral blood mononuclear cells (PBMCs), collected at new diagnosis, from a patient treated with antithyroid drugs.

CDR3 region: CASSPPPAGAPREQFF. CDR3 coding DNA: TGTGCCAGCAGCCCTCCTCCAGCGGGAGCCCCGCGGGAGCAGTTCTTC. This chain uses TRBV3-1 with TRBJ2-1; 8 bases fit TRBD2. CDR1 is LGHDT, CDR2 YNNKEL, per germline (reference sequence). The CDR3 runs to 16 residues. V lost 4 bases, J lost 10 bases, and 15 bases stayed unmatched.